A selection of T cell receptor beta chains follows, all from one sample in a study of regulatory T cells in long-lasting Graves disease. TCRdb re-analysed the multiplex PCR reads in MiXCR, keeping a single row per CDR3 protein. The table lists under 450,000 distinct CDR3 sequences, 20% to 25% of them singletons. Sequenced here: peripheral blood mononuclear cells (PBMCs), sampled when the disease was refractory, from a patient treated with antithyroid drugs. All receptors come from a woman aged 40 to 49 with Graves disease. The CDR3 runs from the conserved cysteine through the conserved F or W. D genes are given only for firm matches. A row's size may be missing; if present it is once, few, many or a size class.

clone size,J gene,CDR3 length,V gene,D gene,CDR3 DNA,CDR3 protein
many,TRBJ2-5,12,TRBV6-1,-,TGTGCCAGCAGGGCGGCGGAGGAGACCCAGTACTTC,CASRAAEETQYF
-,TRBJ2-2,18,TRBV28,-,TGTGCCAGCAGTTCCACCCCCGGAGGGGCGGGATGGTCCGGGGAGCTGTTTTTT,CASSSTPGGAGWSGELFF
-,TRBJ2-5,16,TRBV7-9,-,TGTGCCAGCAGCTTAGGGGCCGGGACTCGCAAAGAGACCCAGTACTTC,CASSLGAGTRKETQYF
-,TRBJ2-2,13,TRBV19,-,TGTGCCAGTAGTGCCCATTCCACCGGGGAGCTGTTTTTT,CASSAHSTGELFF
few,TRBJ1-4,15,TRBV20-1,-,TGCAGTGCTAGAGCCCCTAGAGTAGGGAATGAAAAACTGTTTTTT,CSARAPRVGNEKLFF
many,TRBJ2-5,12,TRBV20-1,-,TGCAGTGCTAGACAGTTCCAAGAGACCCAGTACTTC,CSARQFQETQYF
few,TRBJ2-7,13,TRBV5-1,-,TGCGCCAGCAGGTCTACCGGGACCTACGAGCAGTACTTC,CASRSTGTYEQYF
many,TRBJ2-7,18,TRBV28,-,TGTGCCAGCAGTTTTGTAGGACCGGGTCGGTTGAGCTCCTACGAGCAGTACTTC,CASSFVGPGRLSSYEQYF
many,TRBJ2-7,12,TRBV14,-,TGTGCCAGCAGCCCCCAAGCGTACGAGCAGTACTTC,CASSPQAYEQYF
-,TRBJ2-5,17,TRBV9,-,TGTGCCAGCAGCTCCTGGGGGGGACAGGAGACAGCGGAGACCCAGTACTTC,CASSSWGGQETAETQYF
many,TRBJ2-7,15,TRBV28,-,TGTGCCAGCAGTTTATTCGGACCTCGAGACTACGAGCAGTACTTC,CASSLFGPRDYEQYF
-,TRBJ1-5,15,TRBV20-1,-,TGCAGTGCTAGAGATTCGGGGGTTCCCAATCAGCCCCAGCATTTT,CSARDSGVPNQPQHF
many,TRBJ2-2,15,TRBV6-1,TRBD1,TGTGCCAGCAGACTCGGACAGGGGGCGAGCGGGGAGCTGTTTTTT,CASRLGQGASGELFF
many,TRBJ1-5,14,TRBV20-1,-,TGCAGTGCTAGGGTAACGGAAAAAGGCCAGCCCCAGCATTTT,CSARVTEKGQPQHF
few,TRBJ2-2,14,TRBV4-1,-,TGCGCCAGCAGCCAAGGGTGGGGCACCGGGGAGCTGTTTTTT,CASSQGWGTGELFF
few,TRBJ2-7,13,TRBV7-2,-,TGTGCCATCTCACTAGTTAATTCCTACGAGCAGTACTTC,CAISLVNSYEQYF
many,TRBJ2-5,13,TRBV20-1,-,TGCAGGGCAAGCTCAGTGCACCAAGAGACCCAGTACTTC,CRASSVHQETQYF
few,TRBJ2-7,14,TRBV20-1,-,TGCAGTGCTGACCTCGGGATCCAAGGGAGCGAGCAGTACTTC,CSADLGIQGSEQYF
-,TRBJ1-3,14,TRBV7-2,TRBD1,TGTGCCAGCAGCTTTACAGGGGGTCGCGACACCATATATTTT,CASSFTGGRDTIYF
once,TRBJ2-7,17,TRBV28,TRBD2,TGTGCCAGCAGTTTGGGTTCAGCGGGAGTATCACCCTACGAGCAGTACTTC,CASSLGSAGVSPYEQYF
many,TRBJ1-1,16,TRBV20-1,TRBD1,TGCAGTGCTAGCAGGGGACAGGGTAACATGAACACTGAAGCTTTCTTT,CSASRGQGNMNTEAFF
many,TRBJ1-5,15,TRBV12-3/TRBV12-4,TRBD1,TGTGCCAGCAGTTGGGACAGGGTAAGCAATCAGCCCCAGCATTTT,CASSWDRVSNQPQHF
-,TRBJ1-2,13,TRBV2,-,TGTGCCAGCAGTGCTTGGGGGAACTATGGCTACACCTTC,CASSAWGNYGYTF
many,TRBJ2-7,14,TRBV11-1,TRBD2,TGTGCCAGCAGCGTCGGGACTAGCTCCTACGAGCAGTACTTC,CASSVGTSSYEQYF
-,TRBJ1-3,13,TRBV20-1,-,TGCAGTGCTAGGGGATACTCTGGAAACACCATATATTTT,CSARGYSGNTIYF
-,TRBJ2-3,15,TRBV28,TRBD1,TGTGCCAGCAGTTTAGAGGGGGCCACCACAGATACGCAGTATTTT,CASSLEGATTDTQYF
few,TRBJ1-3,16,TRBV6-2/TRBV6-3,TRBD1,TGTGCCAGCAAGGCGGCCGGGACAGGGGCTGGAAACACCATATATTTT,CASKAAGTGAGNTIYF
few,TRBJ2-6,14,TRBV3-1,-,TGTGCCAGCACCCTAGTCGGGGGGGCCAACGTCCTGACTTTC,CASTLVGGANVLTF
-,TRBJ2-7,15,TRBV9,TRBD2,TGTGCCAGCAGCGTAGAGGGTGCACGGGACTACGGGCAGTACTTC,CASSVEGARDYGQYF
few,TRBJ2-1,15,TRBV11-2,TRBD2,TGTGCCAGCAGCCCACTAGCGGGAGCCCACAATGAGCAGTTCTTC,CASSPLAGAHNEQFF
many,TRBJ2-7,12,TRBV28,-,TGTGCCAGCAGTTTGCGGGTCTACGAGCAGTACTTC,CASSLRVYEQYF
many,TRBJ2-5,20,TRBV20-1,TRBD2,TGCAGTGCTAGTGACAGTGGTTTGGCTAGCGGGAGGAAGGCTAAGGAGACCCAGTACTTC,CSASDSGLASGRKAKETQYF
-,TRBJ2-7,14,TRBV28,-,TGTGCCAGCAGTTCGGCCGGGGGAGCGGTGGAGCAGTACTTC,CASSSAGGAVEQYF
-,TRBJ2-1,16,TRBV20-1,TRBD1,TGCAGTGCTGGGGGGACAGGGACAAGCTCCTACAATGAGCAGTTCTTC,CSAGGTGTSSYNEQFF
few,TRBJ2-7,13,TRBV10-2,TRBD2,TGCGCCAGCATAGAAGCGGGAGCCTACGAGCAGTACTTC,CASIEAGAYEQYF
many,TRBJ2-7,13,TRBV28,-,TGTGCCAGCAGTCCGCCAGACACCTACGAGCAGTACTTC,CASSPPDTYEQYF
many,TRBJ2-1,14,TRBV6-5,TRBD2,TGTGCCAGCAGTTTGGGACTAGCGGGAGTTGAGCAGTTCTTC,CASSLGLAGVEQFF
-,TRBJ2-7,15,TRBV5-6,-,TGTGCCAGCAGCTACCCGACGAGTTCCTCCTACGAGCAGTATTTC,CASSYPTSSSYEQYF
few,TRBJ2-7,13,TRBV11-2,-,TGTGCCAGCAGCTTAACTCCGGGTCACGAGCAGTACTTC,CASSLTPGHEQYF
many,TRBJ1-2,17,TRBV20-1,-,TGCAGTGCTAGAGATCTGGCGAAAAGGGGAGCTAACTATGGCTACACCTTC,CSARDLAKRGANYGYTF
few,TRBJ1-1,15,TRBV6-1,-,TGTGCCAGCAGTACCCTACAAGTTATGGACACTGAAGCTTTCTTT,CASSTLQVMDTEAFF
-,TRBJ2-7,14,TRBV6-1,-,TGTGCCAGCAGTGGGACAGCAACTTTCTACGAGCAGTACTTC,CASSGTATFYEQYF
-,TRBJ1-5,17,TRBV19,-,TGTGCCAGTAGTATTTTGTCAGGTCGTCTCAGCAATCAGCCCCAGCATTTT,CASSILSGRLSNQPQHF
few,TRBJ2-7,12,TRBV2,-,TGTGCCAGCAGTGAACCCTCCTACGAGCAGTACTTC,CASSEPSYEQYF
few,TRBJ1-5,14,TRBV7-2,-,TGTGCCAGCAGCTTAGCAGGGATTTCTCAGCCCCAGCATTTT,CASSLAGISQPQHF
-,TRBJ1-6,16,TRBV7-6,-,TGTGCCAGCAGCTCAGGTTCGGGACACACAGGTTCACCCCTCCACTTT,CASSSGSGHTGSPLHF
-,TRBJ1-5,14,TRBV5-6,-,TGTGCCAGCAGCTTGCGGGCAGACAATCAGCCCCAGCATTTT,CASSLRADNQPQHF
few,TRBJ2-2,16,TRBV12-3/TRBV12-4,TRBD1,TGTGCCAGCAGACCCCCCCGGGACAGTAACACCGGGGAGCTGTTTTTT,CASRPPRDSNTGELFF
-,TRBJ2-2,14,TRBV20-1,TRBD1,TGCAGTGCGGGGGACAGGGTAAACACCGGGGAGCTGTTTTTT,CSAGDRVNTGELFF
few,TRBJ2-7,14,TRBV6-1,-,TGTGCCAGCAGGACGTACCGGGACACCCGGGAACAGTACTTC,CASRTYRDTREQYF
many,TRBJ2-7,14,TRBV27,TRBD2,TGTGCCAGCAGTAGGACTAGCGGGAGCCACGAGCAGTACTTC,CASSRTSGSHEQYF